A selection of T cell receptor beta chains follows, all from one sample in a study of Graves' ophthalmopathy and Graves' hyperthyroidism. TCRdb re-called the multiplex PCR reads with MiXCR, one entry per CDR3 protein. In the table there are about 420,000 distinct CDR3 sequences, around a fifth of which are singletons. Sequencing was carried out using peripheral blood. All receptors derive from a woman younger than 30 with stable Graves' hyperthyroidism. Each CDR3 is given with its conserved first and last residue. Fields, in order: clone size, CDR3 length, V gene, D gene, J gene, CDR3 DNA, CDR3 protein. D genes are given only for firm matches. A clone size is listed for some rows: how often the clone was seen (once, few, many), or a class if it is expanded.

abundance: many
len: 15
v_gene: TRBV6-1
d_gene: TRBD1
j_gene: TRBJ1-2
CDR3nt: TGTGCCAGCAGAGTGGACAGGTTTTCCAACTATGGCTACACCTTC
CDR3aa: CASRVDRFSNYGYTF

abundance: many
len: 13
v_gene: TRBV7-9
d_gene: TRBD1
j_gene: TRBJ2-7
CDR3nt: TGTGCCAGCAGCTTGCAGGGGGCGACCGAGCAGTACTTC
CDR3aa: CASSLQGATEQYF

abundance: many
len: 14
v_gene: TRBV7-2
d_gene: TRBD1
j_gene: TRBJ2-7
CDR3nt: TGTGCCAGCAGCTTAGGGGACAGCAACTACGAGCAGTACTTC
CDR3aa: CASSLGDSNYEQYF

abundance: many
len: 14
v_gene: TRBV20-1
d_gene: NA
j_gene: TRBJ1-1
CDR3nt: TGCAGTGCCATCGGTTGGACAGCTGACACTGAAGCTTTCTTT
CDR3aa: CSAIGWTADTEAFF

abundance: many
len: 14
v_gene: TRBV2
d_gene: NA
j_gene: TRBJ1-5
CDR3nt: TGTGCCAGCAGTGATAAGGCAGACGATCAGCCCCAGCATTTT
CDR3aa: CASSDKADDQPQHF

abundance: many
len: 14
v_gene: TRBV2
d_gene: TRBD2
j_gene: TRBJ2-7
CDR3nt: TGTGCCAGCAGACTAGCGGGAGGGACCTACGAGCAGTACTTC
CDR3aa: CASRLAGGTYEQYF

abundance: NA
len: 15
v_gene: TRBV2
d_gene: TRBD1
j_gene: TRBJ1-1
CDR3nt: TGTGCCAGCATTGGCGACAGGGCAATGAACACTGAAGCTTTCTTT
CDR3aa: CASIGDRAMNTEAFF

abundance: NA
len: 15
v_gene: TRBV11-2
d_gene: NA
j_gene: TRBJ2-5
CDR3nt: TGTGCCAGCAGCCCGGCGGTGGTGAGGGAAGAGACCCAGTACTTC
CDR3aa: CASSPAVVREETQYF

abundance: many
len: 14
v_gene: TRBV2
d_gene: TRBD2
j_gene: TRBJ2-7
CDR3nt: TGTGCCAGCAGCCGGGACTACCTCTCCTACGAGCAGTACTTC
CDR3aa: CASSRDYLSYEQYF

abundance: many
len: 13
v_gene: TRBV3-1
d_gene: NA
j_gene: TRBJ2-2
CDR3nt: TGTGCCAGCAGCCGGTCACTCACCGGGGAGCTGTTTTTT
CDR3aa: CASSRSLTGELFF

abundance: many
len: 13
v_gene: TRBV20-1
d_gene: NA
j_gene: TRBJ1-1
CDR3nt: TGCAGTGCCTGGGGCTCAGGCCACACTGAAGCTTTCTTT
CDR3aa: CSAWGSGHTEAFF

abundance: NA
len: 15
v_gene: TRBV12-3/TRBV12-4
d_gene: NA
j_gene: TRBJ2-5
CDR3nt: TGTGCCAGCAGTCATAAAATCCAGGGACAAGAGACCCAGTACTTC
CDR3aa: CASSHKIQGQETQYF

abundance: NA
len: 13
v_gene: TRBV6-1
d_gene: NA
j_gene: TRBJ1-2
CDR3nt: TGTGCCAGCAGTGTAGGGTCCTGGGATGGCTACACCTTC
CDR3aa: CASSVGSWDGYTF

abundance: many
len: 14
v_gene: TRBV12-3/TRBV12-4
d_gene: TRBD1
j_gene: TRBJ2-7
CDR3nt: TGTGCCAGCAGCAACCGGGACAGGGAACAAGAGCAGTACTTC
CDR3aa: CASSNRDREQEQYF

abundance: many
len: 12
v_gene: TRBV10-3
d_gene: TRBD2
j_gene: TRBJ2-7
CDR3nt: TGTGCCACCCTGGGCGGGAGAGGCGAGCAGTACTTC
CDR3aa: CATLGGRGEQYF

abundance: many
len: 14
v_gene: TRBV7-9
d_gene: NA
j_gene: TRBJ1-1
CDR3nt: TGTGCCAGCAGCGCCCAATTAGTAAACACTGAAGCTTTCTTT
CDR3aa: CASSAQLVNTEAFF

abundance: many
len: 16
v_gene: TRBV28
d_gene: TRBD1
j_gene: TRBJ2-7
CDR3nt: TGTGCCAGCAGTTTACAGGGACAGCTAAACTCCTACGAGCAGTACTTC
CDR3aa: CASSLQGQLNSYEQYF

abundance: many
len: 18
v_gene: TRBV11-2
d_gene: TRBD1
j_gene: TRBJ1-2
CDR3nt: TGTGCCAGCAGCCCGACCACAGGAACCAGTCAGGGGGTCAATGGCTACACCTTC
CDR3aa: CASSPTTGTSQGVNGYTF

abundance: many
len: 15
v_gene: TRBV27
d_gene: TRBD1
j_gene: TRBJ1-6
CDR3nt: TGTGCCAGCAGTCCCCGGGACAGGGGTGTTTCACCCCTCCACTTT
CDR3aa: CASSPRDRGVSPLHF

abundance: NA
len: 21
v_gene: TRBV4-1
d_gene: TRBD1
j_gene: TRBJ2-1
CDR3nt: TGCGCCAGCAGCCACTATTATAGGACAGGGCCCTTTAGAGAGGGCTACAATGAGCAGTTCTTC
CDR3aa: CASSHYYRTGPFREGYNEQFF

abundance: many
len: 18
v_gene: TRBV6-2/TRBV6-3
d_gene: NA
j_gene: TRBJ2-2
CDR3nt: TGTGCCAGCAGTTACCCCGCGGATGGGGGCCACAGGTCAGGGGAGCTGTTTTTT
CDR3aa: CASSYPADGGHRSGELFF

abundance: few
len: 14
v_gene: TRBV10-3
d_gene: NA
j_gene: TRBJ1-1
CDR3nt: TGTGCCATCAGAGGCGACCAGAGGTACACTGACGCTTTCTTT
CDR3aa: CAIRGDQRYTDAFF

abundance: many
len: 13
v_gene: TRBV7-2
d_gene: NA
j_gene: TRBJ1-2
CDR3nt: TGTGCCAGCAGCTTAGCAACAGCTTATGGCTACACCTTC
CDR3aa: CASSLATAYGYTF

abundance: many
len: 14
v_gene: TRBV2
d_gene: NA
j_gene: TRBJ2-5
CDR3nt: TGTGCCAGCAGTGTACAAGGAAACAGGGAGACCCAGTACTTC
CDR3aa: CASSVQGNRETQYF

abundance: NA
len: 13
v_gene: TRBV28
d_gene: TRBD2
j_gene: TRBJ2-7
CDR3nt: TGTGCCAGCAGACGGAGCGGGATCTACGAGCAGTACTTC
CDR3aa: CASRRSGIYEQYF

abundance: NA
len: 14
v_gene: TRBV6-1
d_gene: TRBD1
j_gene: TRBJ2-5
CDR3nt: TGTGCCAGCAGTCAGACAGGGTCTCAAGAGACCCAGTACTTC
CDR3aa: CASSQTGSQETQYF

abundance: many
len: 16
v_gene: TRBV4-1
d_gene: TRBD2
j_gene: TRBJ2-5
CDR3nt: TGCGCCAGCAGCCAAGCGCCTAGCGGTCACCAAGAGACCCAGTACTTC
CDR3aa: CASSQAPSGHQETQYF

abundance: many
len: 15
v_gene: TRBV6-1
d_gene: NA
j_gene: TRBJ2-2
CDR3nt: TGTGCCAGCAGTGAACCTAAGGGGAGGACCGGGGAGCTGTTTTTT
CDR3aa: CASSEPKGRTGELFF

abundance: once
len: 15
v_gene: TRBV28
d_gene: TRBD1
j_gene: TRBJ2-5
CDR3nt: TGTGCCAGCAGAACCGGGACAGGGGGGTGGGAGACCCAGTACTTC
CDR3aa: CASRTGTGGWETQYF

abundance: NA
len: 14
v_gene: TRBV6-1
d_gene: NA
j_gene: TRBJ2-6
CDR3nt: TGTGCCAGCAGTGAGGGGGTTGGGGCCTACGTCCTGACTTTC
CDR3aa: CASSEGVGAYVLTF

abundance: many
len: 13
v_gene: TRBV20-1
d_gene: NA
j_gene: TRBJ1-6
CDR3nt: TGCAGTGCTAGACCCGACGGCAATTCACCCCTCCACTTT
CDR3aa: CSARPDGNSPLHF

abundance: many
len: 14
v_gene: TRBV7-9
d_gene: TRBD1
j_gene: TRBJ2-7
CDR3nt: TGTGCCAGCAGCAGCTATGACAGGGCCTACGAGCAGTACTTC
CDR3aa: CASSSYDRAYEQYF

abundance: NA
len: 15
v_gene: TRBV10-3
d_gene: NA
j_gene: TRBJ2-7
CDR3nt: TGTGCCATCAGTGAGGAGACGTTCGAATTCTACGAGCAGTACTTC
CDR3aa: CAISEETFEFYEQYF

abundance: NA
len: 13
v_gene: TRBV24-1
d_gene: NA
j_gene: TRBJ2-7
CDR3nt: TGTGCCACCAGTGATTCAGGGATCGGCGAGCAGTACTTC
CDR3aa: CATSDSGIGEQYF

abundance: many
len: 17
v_gene: TRBV20-1
d_gene: TRBD1
j_gene: TRBJ1-1
CDR3nt: TGCAGTGCTTTCCAAGACAGGGGTCTTGGAATGAACACTGAAGCTTTCTTT
CDR3aa: CSAFQDRGLGMNTEAFF

abundance: few
len: 13
v_gene: TRBV7-2
d_gene: NA
j_gene: TRBJ1-6
CDR3nt: TGCGGGTCGGGGGGACTCTATAATTCACCCCTCCACTTT
CDR3aa: CGSGGLYNSPLHF

abundance: NA
len: 19
v_gene: TRBV28
d_gene: TRBD2
j_gene: TRBJ2-7
CDR3nt: TGTGCCAGCAGGTTAACGGAGACGGCTAGCGGCCTTCAAACCTACGAGCAGTACTTC
CDR3aa: CASRLTETASGLQTYEQYF

abundance: many
len: 17
v_gene: TRBV12-3/TRBV12-4
d_gene: TRBD1
j_gene: TRBJ2-6
CDR3nt: TGTGCCAGCAGTTTAAGACAGGGTAGCTCTGGGGCCAACGTCCTGACTTTC
CDR3aa: CASSLRQGSSGANVLTF

abundance: many
len: 15
v_gene: TRBV5-1
d_gene: TRBD2
j_gene: TRBJ2-7
CDR3nt: TGCGCCAGCAGCTTGACAGCGGGGGGTGGCTACGAGCAGTACTTC
CDR3aa: CASSLTAGGGYEQYF

abundance: NA
len: 13
v_gene: TRBV28
d_gene: TRBD2
j_gene: TRBJ2-7
CDR3nt: TGTGCCAGCAGTTTATCGGGAGGGGGCGAGCAGTACTTC
CDR3aa: CASSLSGGGEQYF

abundance: NA
len: 12
v_gene: TRBV6-5
d_gene: NA
j_gene: TRBJ1-1
CDR3nt: TGTGCCAGCAGTTACCGGTCAGTTGAAGCTTTCTTT
CDR3aa: CASSYRSVEAFF

abundance: NA
len: 16
v_gene: TRBV4-2
d_gene: NA
j_gene: TRBJ2-7
CDR3nt: TGTGCCAGCAGCCAAGGGGGGGCAGGGGGGGCCTACGAGCAGTACTTC
CDR3aa: CASSQGGAGGAYEQYF

abundance: many
len: 15
v_gene: TRBV4-3
d_gene: TRBD2
j_gene: TRBJ2-5
CDR3nt: TGCGCCAGCAGCCAAGACGCGGGGGGAGGCGAGACCCAGTACTTC
CDR3aa: CASSQDAGGGETQYF

abundance: many
len: 12
v_gene: TRBV30
d_gene: NA
j_gene: TRBJ1-1
CDR3nt: TGTGCCTGGGGACGTACGGCCACTGAAGCTTTCTTT
CDR3aa: CAWGRTATEAFF

abundance: many
len: 13
v_gene: TRBV2
d_gene: NA
j_gene: TRBJ1-5
CDR3nt: TGTGCCAGCAGTGCTACTAAAAATCAGCCCCAGCATTTT
CDR3aa: CASSATKNQPQHF

abundance: many
len: 16
v_gene: TRBV25-1
d_gene: NA
j_gene: TRBJ2-5
CDR3nt: TGTGCCAGCAGTGATCTCGAGCATGGGTTGCAAGAGACCCAGTACTTC
CDR3aa: CASSDLEHGLQETQYF

abundance: many
len: 12
v_gene: TRBV6-1
d_gene: NA
j_gene: TRBJ2-7
CDR3nt: TGTGCCAGCAGTGACAGGGAGTACGAGCAGTACTTC
CDR3aa: CASSDREYEQYF

abundance: many
len: 15
v_gene: TRBV12-3/TRBV12-4
d_gene: TRBD1
j_gene: TRBJ1-1
CDR3nt: TGTGCCAGCAGTCCCGGGACAGGGAGGCACACTGAAGCTTTCTTT
CDR3aa: CASSPGTGRHTEAFF

abundance: few
len: 18
v_gene: TRBV4-1
d_gene: TRBD2
j_gene: TRBJ2-5
CDR3nt: TGCGCCAGCAGCCCGCTTGCGGGAGGGCCCAGGAGTGGAGAGACCCAGTACTTC
CDR3aa: CASSPLAGGPRSGETQYF

abundance: many
len: 17
v_gene: TRBV7-2
d_gene: NA
j_gene: TRBJ2-7
CDR3nt: TGTGCCAGCAGCCATGACGGACAGCTTCGTCGTGGTTACGAGCAGTACTTC
CDR3aa: CASSHDGQLRRGYEQYF

abundance: many
len: 14
v_gene: TRBV28
d_gene: NA
j_gene: TRBJ2-7
CDR3nt: TGTGCCAGCAGTTTGGGGACTGCGGTCCTCGAGCAGTACTTC
CDR3aa: CASSLGTAVLEQYF

abundance: many
len: 14
v_gene: TRBV12-3/TRBV12-4
d_gene: TRBD1
j_gene: TRBJ1-1
CDR3nt: TGTGCCAGCACCAGACAGGGGAAGAACACTGAAGCTTTCTTT
CDR3aa: CASTRQGKNTEAFF

abundance: many
len: 13
v_gene: TRBV6-5
d_gene: TRBD2
j_gene: TRBJ2-7
CDR3nt: TGTGCCAGCAGTCCGGGACTACCTTACGAGCAGTACTTC
CDR3aa: CASSPGLPYEQYF

abundance: many
len: 16
v_gene: TRBV20-1
d_gene: TRBD1
j_gene: TRBJ2-7
CDR3nt: TGCAGTGCTAGAGATCTGCGGAGACAGGGGACCTACGAGCAGTACTTC
CDR3aa: CSARDLRRQGTYEQYF

abundance: few
len: 14
v_gene: TRBV19
d_gene: NA
j_gene: TRBJ1-2
CDR3nt: TGTGCCAGTAGTGCCCTTGCAGGTTCCTATGGCTACACCTTC
CDR3aa: CASSALAGSYGYTF